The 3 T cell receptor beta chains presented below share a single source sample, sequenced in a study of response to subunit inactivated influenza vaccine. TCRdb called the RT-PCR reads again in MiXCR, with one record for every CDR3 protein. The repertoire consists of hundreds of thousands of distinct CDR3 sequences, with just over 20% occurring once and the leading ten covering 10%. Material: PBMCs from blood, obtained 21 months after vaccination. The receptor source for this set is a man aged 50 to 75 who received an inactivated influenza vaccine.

CDR3 in DNA: TGTGCCAGCAGCTTCACATACAATGAGCAGTTCTTC. This translates into CASSFTYNEQFF. The rearrangement uses TRBV7-2 and TRBJ2-1; no firm D call. Germline-derived CDR1 and CDR2 are SGHTA and FQGNSA. V lost 3 bases and J 4 bases, leaving 4 bases between the germline ends. The CDR3 runs to 12 residues.

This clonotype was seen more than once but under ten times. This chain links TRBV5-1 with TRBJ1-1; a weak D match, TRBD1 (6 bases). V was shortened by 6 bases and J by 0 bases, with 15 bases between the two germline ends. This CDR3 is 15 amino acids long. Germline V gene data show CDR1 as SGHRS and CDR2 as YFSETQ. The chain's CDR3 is CASMQTGFMNTEAFF. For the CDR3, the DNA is TGCGCCAGCATGCAAACAGGGTTCATGAACACTGAAGCTTTCTTT.

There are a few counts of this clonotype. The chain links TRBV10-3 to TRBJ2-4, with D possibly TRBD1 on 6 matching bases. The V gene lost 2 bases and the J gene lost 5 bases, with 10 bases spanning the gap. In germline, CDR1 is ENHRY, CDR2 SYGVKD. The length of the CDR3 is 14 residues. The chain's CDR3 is CAISETYRENIQYF. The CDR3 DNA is TGTGCCATCAGTGAGACCTACAGGGAAAACATTCAGTACTTC.